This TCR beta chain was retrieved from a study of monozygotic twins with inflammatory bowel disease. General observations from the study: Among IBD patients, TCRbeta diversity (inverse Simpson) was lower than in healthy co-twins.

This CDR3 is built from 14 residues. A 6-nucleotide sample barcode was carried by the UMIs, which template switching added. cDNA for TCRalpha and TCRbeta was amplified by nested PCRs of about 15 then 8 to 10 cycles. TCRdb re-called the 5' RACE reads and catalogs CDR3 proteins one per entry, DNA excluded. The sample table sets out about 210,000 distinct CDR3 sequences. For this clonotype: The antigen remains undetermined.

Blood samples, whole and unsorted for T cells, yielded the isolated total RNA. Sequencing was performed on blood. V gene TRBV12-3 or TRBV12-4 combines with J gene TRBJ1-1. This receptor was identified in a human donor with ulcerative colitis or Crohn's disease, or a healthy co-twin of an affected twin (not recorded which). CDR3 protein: CASSFLSGDTEAFF.